This T cell receptor (beta chain) was sequenced in a study of CD8+CD57+ T cells in acquired aplastic anemia. Turning to the study itself: About 3 ug was the average amount of DNA from sorted CD4+ and CD8+ cells. Study results and limitations: A significant difference in CD8+ Simpson's diversity between patients and controls was not found. Overlapping CD8+ CDR3 repertoires of patients and controls contained under 35 shared sequences.

For sequencing, patients were chosen who had shown expansion of CD8+CD57+ cells by flow cytometry. When blood sampling took place, the patients had received no therapy. It was genomic DNA that served as the template for profiling TCR beta VDJ and CDR3. TCRdb reprocessed the reads with MiXCR, giving one entry per CDR3 protein. Of a few hundred thousand distinct CDR3 sequences in the sample, less than 60% were seen once. This clonotype was observed at least ten times. Its antigen is undetermined. Per germline, CDR1 LNHDA and CDR2 SQIVND (reference sequence). V lost 4 bases and J lost 3; bases outside the gene matches: 5. The CDR3 is made up of 14 amino acids.

The chain joins TRBV19 to TRBJ1-2; TRBD1 agrees at 7 bases. What was sequenced was sorted CD4+, CD8+, or CD8+CD57+ T cells (not recorded which) from PBMCs. The receptor was derived from a human donor with aplastic anemia. The CDR3 reads CASSKTGEDYGYTF. The CDR3 DNA sequence: TGTGCCAGTAGTAAAACAGGGGAGGACTATGGCTACACCTTC.